One and the same sample provided the 10 T cell receptor beta chains below, sequenced in a study of shared clonotypes between healthy human individuals. In the naive CD8 group, cells lacked CD45RO and were positively selected for CCR7, so terminally differentiated effector memory CD45RA+ cells were left out. Data came from immunoSEQ multiplex PCR; TCRdb stores just in-frame clones and leaves some out. The repertoire consists of roughly 2.1 million clones, with just over 90% occurring once and the leading ten covering roughly 1.7%. The sequencing sample was made of naive CD8+ T cells from PBMCs. The source is a man between 18 and 35 years old in good health. Some clones in this sample may be carry-over from other donors' samples.

V gene TRBV27 combines with J gene TRBJ1-1; no clear D gene. V was shortened by 3 bases and J by 1 base, with 9 bases between the two germline ends. This CDR3 contains 14 residues. Looked up from germline, CDR1 is MNHEY and CDR2 is SMNVEV (reference sequence). The CDR3 sequence: CASSLRTENTEAFF. Here the CDR3 DNA reads TGTGCCAGCAGTTTGCGTACCGAGAACACTGAAGCTTTCTTT.

V gene TRBV19 combines with J gene TRBJ2-5; a weak D match, TRBD2 (6 bases). CDR1 is LNHDA and CDR2 is SQIVND in the germline V gene (reference sequence). With 3 bases removed from V and 2 bases from J, the gap between germline ends came to 13 bases. The CDR3 is 15 residues long. This chain's CDR3 is CASSMGLLVQETQYF. The DNA for the CDR3 is TGTGCCAGTAGTATGGGACTTCTCGTACAAGAGACCCAGTACTTC.

In DNA form, the CDR3 reads TGTGCCAGCACCTTGAGACAGGGCTGGTACACTGAAGCTTTCTTT. It encodes CASTLRQGWYTEAFF. The chain joins TRBV28 to TRBJ1-1; 7 bases map to TRBD1. CDR1 is MDHEN, CDR2 SYDVKM, per germline. This CDR3 contains 15 residues. With 7 bases clipped from V and 3 bases from J, the junction kept 11 bases outside the gene matches.

The chain couples TRBV28 to TRBJ2-2, with 8 bases aligning to TRBD1. J gave up 4 bases and V 7 bases, and 14 bases lay outside the gene matches. From germline, CDR1 is MDHEN and CDR2 SYDVKM. CDR3 length: 17 amino acids. CDR3: CASTTYPDREFTGELFF. CDR3 DNA: TGTGCCAGCACCACCTACCCGGACAGGGAATTCACCGGGGAGCTGTTTTTT.

This chain uses TRBV10-2 with TRBJ2-7, with 8 bases matching TRBD1. The CDR3 contains 14 residues. Germline trimming cut 6 bases from V and 2 bases from J; bases unmatched to any gene: 6. CDR1 is WSHSY, CDR2 SAAADI, per germline. CDR3 sequence reads: CASRRTGTAYEQYF. CDR3 coding DNA: TGCGCCAGCAGGAGGACAGGGACGGCCTACGAGCAGTACTTC.

The V and J genes are TRBV27 and TRBJ2-1; 9 nucleotides match TRBD1. Germline-derived CDR1 and CDR2 are MNHEY and SMNVEV (reference sequence). The CDR3 has 16 amino acids. V lost 3 bases and J lost 2; bases outside the gene matches: 5. The CDR3 coding sequence is TGTGCCAGCAGTTTTGGACAGGGGCCACCCTACAATGAGCAGTTCTTC. This encodes CASSFGQGPPYNEQFF.

The rearrangement joins TRBV18 to TRBJ1-1; 8 bases are shared with TRBD1. CDR1 is KGHSH, CDR2 LQKENI, per germline. V was pared by 3 bases and J by 2 bases, with 20 bases of the junction left unmatched. This CDR3 comprises 20 residues. The CDR3 bases are TGTGCCAGCTCACCCATAGACAGGGGATTCGCATCCGTATATAACACTGAAGCTTTCTTT. Its translation: CASSPIDRGFASVYNTEAFF.

The CDR3 loop reads CASSQAQGFNYGYTF. In DNA form, the CDR3 reads TGCGCCAGCAGCCAAGCACAGGGATTTAACTATGGCTACACCTTC. This rearrangement joins TRBV4-1 to TRBJ1-2, with D perhaps TRBD1 (6 bases). This CDR3 is 15 amino acids long. V was cut by 1 base and J by 1 base, with 10 bases left in between. Germline assignment: CDR1 MGHRA and CDR2 YSYEKL.

This clone was counted once. The rearrangement uses TRBV4-1 and TRBJ1-2; D remains unclear. The CDR3 length is 15 residues. V lost 3 bases and J 0 bases, leaving 11 bases between the germline ends. CDR1 and CDR2 from the germline V gene are MGHRA and YSYEKL. DNA of the CDR3: TGCGCCAGCAGCCATTTGAAAGCCACTAACTATGGCTACACCTTC. It encodes CASSHLKATNYGYTF.

The chain is built from TRBV7-9 and TRBJ1-2; TRBD1 matches at 10 bases. This CDR3 is 15 amino acids long. Germline CDR1 and CDR2: SEHNR and FQNEAQ (reference sequence). V lost 5 bases to trimming and J lost 2 bases; unmatched junction nucleotides: 5. DNA of the CDR3: TGTGCCAGCAGCCCCCGGGACAGGGGAAACTATGGCTACACCTTC. It encodes CASSPRDRGNYGYTF.